This T cell receptor (beta chain) was sequenced for a study of blood T cells in healthy people across ages (dated by TCRdb to the mid-2010s). In terms of the full investigation: Template switching captured roughly one uniquely barcoded TCR beta cDNA molecule per two T cells in model experiments. To track age-related changes in TCR beta repertoire diversity, the study relied on deep sequencing normalized with unique cDNA molecular identifiers. Four age groups were formed from the donors: young (average 16 years), middle-aged (approximately 39), aged (roughly 56) and long-lived (around 80). To avoid experimental bias, donors of different ages were spread randomly across the sequencing lanes. Two additional independent replicas of 1 million unique cDNA reads from the same blood draw were analyzed for two donors (one aged 18 to 30 and one aged 80 or older).

The library was produced with 5' RACE. Sequencing was performed on an Illumina HiSeq 2500. The second PCR ran for roughly 7 to 11 cycles and used a J-beta primer mix along with a sample-barcoded 5' primer. A unique molecular identifier was introduced onto each TCR beta cDNA molecule by a template-switch 5' adaptor carrying 12 random nucleotides. Each sample yielded at least 2.5 million CDR3-containing paired-end reads. All of the RNA was converted into first-strand cDNA using the Mint cDNA synthesis kit, with a TRBC-specific oligonucleotide serving as the primer. All cDNA was treated with uracil-DNA glycosylase and then went through a first 18-cycle PCR with the universal primers M1SS and BC2_uni_R. The original pipeline was this. Normalization of each sample was performed by random selection of 1 million high-quality reads, each carrying a distinct molecular identifier. Instead of being binned into consensus sequences, reads that shared molecular identifiers were thrown out. MiTCR, with a Q25 quality threshold and the strictest error-elimination algorithm, was used for CDR3 identification, clonotype clustering and error correction. A nonparametric unseen species model using Euler transformation provided a lower-bound estimate of total TCR beta diversity. TCRdb reran the public reads through fastp at Q25 and MiXCR, keeping productive beta chains. Every entry covers one CDR3 protein and lists the most common genes and DNA from its rows. The V and J calls come from TCRdb's annotation, not from the publication. The sample records hundreds of thousands of distinct CDR3 sequences, around 49% of which are singletons. About 32% of the sample goes to the ten largest clones.

Study-wide findings and limitations: Estimates of total diversity based on one million sequenced T cells were considered lower bounds and underestimates. Since profiling was done on bulk unsorted PBMCs, naive and antigen-experienced compartments could not be conclusively compared. Because donor CMV infection status was unknown, age-related changes in expanded clonotypes were potentially confounded. Observed TCR beta diversity per million T cells fell roughly linearly with age, and a significant reduction was already apparent by age around 40. There was a strong correlation between observed TCR beta diversity and the percentage of naive T cells measured by flow cytometry. The long-lived group showed more naive CD4+ T cells, fewer expanded clones and increased TCR diversity than the aged group, suggesting age selection.

Via the germline V gene, CDR1 is SGDLS and CDR2 YYNGEE. Between the V and J ends, shortened by 2 bases and 6 bases respectively, the junction contains 9 bases. The CDR3 runs 14 residues from the cysteine to the phenylalanine. The only DNA kept is the CDR3, 42 bases in frame from the first base. The roughly 39 donors, aged about 6 to 100 years, were systemically healthy Caucasian individuals from Russia. Each donor gave 8 to 10 milliliters of peripheral blood, drawn into EDTA-treated Vacutainer tubes. Ficoll-Paque density-gradient centrifugation was used to isolate PBMCs, with at least 7 million per sample. Trizol reagent was used to extract total RNA from the PBMCs, yielding at least 5.5 micrograms per sample. Naive CD45RAhigh/CD27high T cell percentages were measured by flow cytometry on a PBMC aliquot from every donor. For this clonotype: The specificity of this receptor is unknown. No much larger clone exists at a distance of one base, and base qualities are not known.

The receptor was isolated from a woman in her fifties or sixties in good health. The chain uses TRBV9 and TRBJ1-6; there is no confident call for the D gene. Sequencing was carried out using blood. At the DNA level, the sequence is TGTGCCAGCAGCGTCACCCTCGGTAATTCACCCCTCCACTTT. Its translation reads: CASSVTLGNSPLHF.